This TCR beta chain was recorded in a study of T cells in Graves' hyperthyroidism and ophthalmopathy. TCR beta CDR3 regions were amplified from RNA. Carried out on the TCR CDR3, a first-round RT-PCR used the HTBI primer set. One entry per CDR3 protein, called by TCRdb with MiXCR from the multiplex PCR reads. The data contain 450,000 to 650,000 distinct CDR3 sequences, roughly 20% of them seen just once; the ten biggest clones take up about a quarter. This CDR3 is 15 amino acids long. In germline, CDR1 is SNHLY, CDR2 FYNNEI. J was trimmed by 0 bases and V by 8 bases; bases with no gene match: 5. This clonotype showed up many times.

The sequenced sample consisted of blood. V is TRBV2 and J is TRBJ2-5, with TRBD2 identical over 11 bases. The receptor was isolated from a young man with Graves' hyperthyroidism. The CDR3 loop is CASGPGLADQETQYF. The CDR3 DNA follows: TGTGCCAGCGGCCCGGGACTAGCGGACCAAGAGACCCAGTACTTC. Looking up the rest from reference TRBV2 and TRBJ2-5 gives the full variable domain: EPEVTQTPSHQVTQMGQEVILRCVPISNHLYFYWYRQILGQKVEFLVSFYNNEISEKSEIFDDQFSVERPDGSNFTLKIRSTKLEDSAMYFCASGPGLADQETQYFGPGTRLLVL.